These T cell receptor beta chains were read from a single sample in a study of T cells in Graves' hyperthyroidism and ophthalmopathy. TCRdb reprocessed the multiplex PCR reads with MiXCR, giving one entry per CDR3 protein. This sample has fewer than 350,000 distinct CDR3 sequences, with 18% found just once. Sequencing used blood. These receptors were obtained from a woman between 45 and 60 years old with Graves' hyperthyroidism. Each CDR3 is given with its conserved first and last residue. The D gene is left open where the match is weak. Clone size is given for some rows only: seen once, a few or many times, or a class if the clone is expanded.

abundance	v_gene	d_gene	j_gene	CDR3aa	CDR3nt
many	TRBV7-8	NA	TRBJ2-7	CASSLEAEGYEQYF	TGTGCCAGCAGCTTAGAGGCGGAGGGCTACGAGCAGTACTTC
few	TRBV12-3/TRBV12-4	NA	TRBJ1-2	CASSPQSHRGAEGYTF	TGTGCCAGCAGCCCCCAGTCCCACCGGGGGGCTGAGGGCTACACCTTC
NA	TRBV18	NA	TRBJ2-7	CASSPSRGSYEQYF	TGTGCCAGCTCACCATCGAGAGGGTCCTACGAGCAGTACTTC
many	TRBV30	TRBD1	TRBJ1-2	CAWRDPGQGPYGYTF	TGTGCCTGGAGAGATCCGGGACAGGGGCCCTATGGCTACACCTTC
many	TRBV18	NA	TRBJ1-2	CASSPGGSDGYTF	TGTGCCAGCTCACCCGGGGGGTCGGATGGCTACACCTTC
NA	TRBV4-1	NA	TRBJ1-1	CASSQDPGLNTEAFF	TGCGCCAGCAGCCAAGATCCAGGGTTGAACACTGAAGCTTTCTTT
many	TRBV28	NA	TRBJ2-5	CASSLPGLETQYF	TGTGCCAGCAGCCTCCCCGGTCTAGAGACCCAGTACTTC
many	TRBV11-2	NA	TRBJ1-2	CASSLDPSPNYGYTF	TGTGCCAGCAGCTTAGATCCCAGCCCAAACTATGGCTACACCTTC
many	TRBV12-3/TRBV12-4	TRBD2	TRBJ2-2	CASTPSGRDTGELFF	TGTGCCAGCACCCCTAGCGGGAGGGACACCGGGGAGCTGTTTTTT
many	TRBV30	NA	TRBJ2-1	CAWSRAADSYNEQFF	TGTGCCTGGAGTCGGGCAGCGGACTCCTACAATGAGCAGTTCTTC
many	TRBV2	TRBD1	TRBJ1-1	CASLYDRDTEAFF	TGTGCCAGCCTGTACGACAGGGACACTGAAGCTTTCTTT
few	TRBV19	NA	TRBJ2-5	CASSNPTGEYQETQYF	TGTGCCAGTAGTAACCCAACGGGAGAGTACCAAGAGACCCAGTACTTC
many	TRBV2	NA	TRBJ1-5	CASSEGNNQPQHF	TGTGCCAGCAGTGAAGGGAACAATCAGCCCCAGCATTTT
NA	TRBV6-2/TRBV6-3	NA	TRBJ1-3	CASSSRWSGNTIYF	TGTGCCAGCAGTTCCCGTTGGTCTGGAAACACCATATATTTT
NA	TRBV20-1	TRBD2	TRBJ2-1	CSARPPYGLAGHNEQFF	TGCAGTGCTAGACCTCCCTACGGACTAGCGGGACACAATGAGCAGTTCTTC
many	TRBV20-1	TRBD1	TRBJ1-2	CSAREGQAGRGYTF	TGCAGTGCTAGGGAAGGACAGGCGGGTCGTGGCTACACCTTC
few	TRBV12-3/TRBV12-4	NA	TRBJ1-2	CASRYQGGYGYTF	TGTGCCAGCCGGTACCAGGGAGGCTATGGCTACACCTTC
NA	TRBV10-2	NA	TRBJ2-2	CASRASANTGELFF	TGCGCCAGCCGTGCTAGCGCAAACACCGGGGAGCTGTTTTTT
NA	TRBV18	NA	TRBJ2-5	CASSLSEGETQYF	TGTGCCAGCTCCCTTTCTGAGGGGGAGACCCAGTACTTC
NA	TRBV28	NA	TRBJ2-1	CTSSLRDEQFF	TGTACCAGCAGCCTCAGGGATGAGCAGTTCTTC
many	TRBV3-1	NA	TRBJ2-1	CASGTSGGGSSYNEQFF	TGTGCCAGCGGTACCTCTGGGGGCGGGAGCTCCTACAATGAGCAGTTCTTC
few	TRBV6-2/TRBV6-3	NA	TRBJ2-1	CASSSGHPSSDNEQFF	TGTGCCAGCAGCTCGGGACACCCCAGCTCGGACAATGAGCAGTTCTTC
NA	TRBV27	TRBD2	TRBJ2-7	CASSTLAGVFYEQYF	TGTGCCAGCAGTACCCTGGCGGGAGTATTCTACGAGCAGTACTTC
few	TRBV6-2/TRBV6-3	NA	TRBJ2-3	CASSITGTPTDTQYF	TGTGCCAGCAGCATTACCGGGACCCCCACAGATACGCAGTATTTT
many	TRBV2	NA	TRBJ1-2	CASRGTGNYGYTF	TGTGCCAGCAGGGGTACAGGCAACTATGGCTACACCTTC
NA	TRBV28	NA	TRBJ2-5	CASSFGVTRETQYF	TGTGCCAGCAGCTTCGGGGTGACGCGAGAGACCCAGTACTTC
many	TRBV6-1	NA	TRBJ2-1	CASSESRPSSYNEQFF	TGTGCCAGCAGTGAAAGCCGACCCAGCTCCTACAATGAGCAGTTCTTC
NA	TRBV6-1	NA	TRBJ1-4	CASRQATNEKLFF	TGTGCCAGCCGACAGGCAACTAATGAAAAACTGTTTTTT
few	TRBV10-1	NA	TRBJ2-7	CASSAGPFAEQYF	TGCGCCAGCAGTGCAGGGCCTTTTGCCGAGCAGTACTTC
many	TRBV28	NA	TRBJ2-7	CASSSPSGISYEQYF	TGTGCCAGCAGTTCTCCCTCCGGGATCTCCTACGAGCAGTACTTC
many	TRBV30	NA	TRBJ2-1	CAWSVWGSAYNEQFF	TGTGCCTGGAGTGTCTGGGGATCGGCCTACAATGAGCAGTTCTTC
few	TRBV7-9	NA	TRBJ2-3	CASQSTGTDTQYF	TGTGCCAGCCAAAGTACAGGCACAGATACGCAGTATTTT
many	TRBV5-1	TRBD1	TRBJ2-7	CASSLGYRGHEQYF	TGCGCCAGCAGCTTGGGTTACAGGGGCCACGAGCAGTACTTC
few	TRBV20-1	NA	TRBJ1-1	CSARVEGDPRNTEAFF	TGCAGTGCTAGAGTTGAGGGGGACCCTCGGAACACTGAAGCTTTCTTT
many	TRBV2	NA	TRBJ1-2	CASNPSGQGYGYTF	TGTGCCAGCAATCCGTCGGGGCAGGGCTATGGCTACACCTTC